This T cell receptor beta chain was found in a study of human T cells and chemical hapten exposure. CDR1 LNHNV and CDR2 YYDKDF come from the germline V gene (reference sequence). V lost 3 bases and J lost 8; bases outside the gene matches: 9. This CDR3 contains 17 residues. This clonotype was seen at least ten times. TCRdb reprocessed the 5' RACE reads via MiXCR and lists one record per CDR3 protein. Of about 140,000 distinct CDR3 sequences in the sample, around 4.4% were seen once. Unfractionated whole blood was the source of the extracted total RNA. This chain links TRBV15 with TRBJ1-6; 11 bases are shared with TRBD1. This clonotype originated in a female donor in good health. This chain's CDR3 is CATSRGGQGGLYSPLHF. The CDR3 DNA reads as TGTGCCACCAGCAGGGGGGGACAGGGGGGACTCTATTCACCCCTCCACTTT.